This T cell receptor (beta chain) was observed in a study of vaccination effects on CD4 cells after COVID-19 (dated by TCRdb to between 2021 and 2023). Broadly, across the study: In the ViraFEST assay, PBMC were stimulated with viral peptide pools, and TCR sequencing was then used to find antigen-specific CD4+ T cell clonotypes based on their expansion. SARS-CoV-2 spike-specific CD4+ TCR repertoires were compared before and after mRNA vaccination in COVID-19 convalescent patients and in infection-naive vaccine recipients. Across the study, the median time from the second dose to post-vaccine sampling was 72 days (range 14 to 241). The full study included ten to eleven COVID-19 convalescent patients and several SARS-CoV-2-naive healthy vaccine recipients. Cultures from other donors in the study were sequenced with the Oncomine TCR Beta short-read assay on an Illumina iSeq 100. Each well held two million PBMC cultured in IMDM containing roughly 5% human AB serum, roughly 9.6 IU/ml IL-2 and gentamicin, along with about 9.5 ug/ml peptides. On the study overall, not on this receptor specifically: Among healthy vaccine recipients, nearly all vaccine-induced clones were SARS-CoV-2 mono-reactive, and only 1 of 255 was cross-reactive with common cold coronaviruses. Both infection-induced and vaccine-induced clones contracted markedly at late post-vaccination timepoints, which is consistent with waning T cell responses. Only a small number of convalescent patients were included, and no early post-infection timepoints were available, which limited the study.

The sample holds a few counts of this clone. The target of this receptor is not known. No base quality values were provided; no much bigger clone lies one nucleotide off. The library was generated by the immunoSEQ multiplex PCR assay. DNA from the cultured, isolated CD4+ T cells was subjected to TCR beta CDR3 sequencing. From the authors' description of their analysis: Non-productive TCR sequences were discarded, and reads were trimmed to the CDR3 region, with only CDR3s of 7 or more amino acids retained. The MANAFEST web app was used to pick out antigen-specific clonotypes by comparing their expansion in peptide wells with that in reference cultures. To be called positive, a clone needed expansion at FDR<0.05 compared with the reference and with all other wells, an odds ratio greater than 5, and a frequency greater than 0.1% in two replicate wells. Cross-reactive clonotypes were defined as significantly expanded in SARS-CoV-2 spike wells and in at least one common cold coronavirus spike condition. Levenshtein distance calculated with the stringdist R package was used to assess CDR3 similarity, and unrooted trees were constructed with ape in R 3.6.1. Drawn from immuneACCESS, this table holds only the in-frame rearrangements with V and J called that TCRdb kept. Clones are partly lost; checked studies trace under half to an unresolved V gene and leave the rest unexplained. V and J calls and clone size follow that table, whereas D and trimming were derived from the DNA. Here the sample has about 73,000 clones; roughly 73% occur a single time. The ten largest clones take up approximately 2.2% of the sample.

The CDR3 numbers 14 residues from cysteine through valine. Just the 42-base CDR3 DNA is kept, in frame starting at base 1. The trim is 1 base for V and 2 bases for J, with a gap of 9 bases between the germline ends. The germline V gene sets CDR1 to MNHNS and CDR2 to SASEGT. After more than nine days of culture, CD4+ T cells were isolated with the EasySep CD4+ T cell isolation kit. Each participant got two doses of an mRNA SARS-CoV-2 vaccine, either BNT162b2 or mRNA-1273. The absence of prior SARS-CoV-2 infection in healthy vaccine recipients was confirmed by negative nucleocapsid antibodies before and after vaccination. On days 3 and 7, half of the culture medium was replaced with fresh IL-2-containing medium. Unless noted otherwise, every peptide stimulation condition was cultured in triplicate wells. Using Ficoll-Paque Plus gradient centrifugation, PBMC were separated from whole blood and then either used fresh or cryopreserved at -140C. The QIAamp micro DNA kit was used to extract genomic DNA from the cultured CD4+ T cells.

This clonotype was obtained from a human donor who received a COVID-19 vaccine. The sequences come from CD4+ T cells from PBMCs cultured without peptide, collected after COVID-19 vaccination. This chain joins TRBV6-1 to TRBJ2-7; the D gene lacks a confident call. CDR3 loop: CASSEVHGPYEQYV. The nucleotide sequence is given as TGTGCCAGCAGTGAAGTCCACGGACCCTACGAGCAGTACGTC.